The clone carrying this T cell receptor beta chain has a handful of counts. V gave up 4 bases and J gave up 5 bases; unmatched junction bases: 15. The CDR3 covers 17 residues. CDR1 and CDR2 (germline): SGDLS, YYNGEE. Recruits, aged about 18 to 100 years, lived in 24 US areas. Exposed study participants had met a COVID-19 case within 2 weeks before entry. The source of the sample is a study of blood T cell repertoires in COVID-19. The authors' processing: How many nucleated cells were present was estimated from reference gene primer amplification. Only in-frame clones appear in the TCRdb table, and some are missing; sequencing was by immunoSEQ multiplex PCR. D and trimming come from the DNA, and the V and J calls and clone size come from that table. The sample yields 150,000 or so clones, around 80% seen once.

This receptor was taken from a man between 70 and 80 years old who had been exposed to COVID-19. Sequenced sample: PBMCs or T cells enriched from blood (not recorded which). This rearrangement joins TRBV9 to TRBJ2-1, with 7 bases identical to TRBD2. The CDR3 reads CASSPPNGRLRDNEQFF. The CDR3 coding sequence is TGTGCCAGCAGCCCCCCCAACGGGAGGTTGCGGGACAATGAGCAGTTCTTC.